This is a list of T cell receptor beta chains from one sample in a study of Ad26.COV2.S vaccination and SARS-CoV-2 variants. Profiled with immunoSEQ multiplex PCR; TCRdb holds only in-frame clones, not every one. The repertoire includes some 340,000 clones, about 86% of them detected once, and less than 2% sits in the top ten. Specimen: peripheral blood, collected in a trial of Ad26.COV2.S vaccine versus placebo. The receptors derive from a person aged 18-65 years who received the Ad26.COV2.S COVID-19 vaccine or a placebo. The CDR3 runs from the conserved cysteine through the conserved F or W. A D gene is named only where the DNA matches it firmly. Expanded clones are given a class, and other clones once, few, many or no size at all.

>NA|TRBV12-3/TRBV12-4|TRBJ1-6|NA
CASSLVHSPLHF
TGTGCCAGCAGTTTAGTCCATTCACCCCTCCACTTT
>NA|TRBV5-4|TRBJ2-2|TRBD2
CASSPGGSLGGAGELFF
TGTGCCAGCAGCCCCGGGGGGTCCTTGGGTGGCGCCGGGGAGCTGTTTTTT
>once|TRBV7-2|TRBJ2-5|TRBD1
CASSFDREETQYF
TGTGCCAGCAGCTTCGACAGGGAGGAGACCCAGTACTTC
>once|TRBV28|TRBJ1-4|NA
CASSLGHLEKLFF
TGTGCCAGCAGTTTAGGGCACCTTGAAAAACTGTTTTTT
>NA|TRBV6-6|TRBJ1-1|NA
CASSYSRQDGPEAFF
TGTGCCAGCAGTTACTCGAGGCAGGATGGCCCTGAAGCTTTCTTT
>NA|TRBV3-1/TRBV3-2|TRBJ2-7|TRBD2
CASSPGLAGTEQYF
TGTGCCAGCAGCCCCGGACTAGCGGGGACCGAGCAGTACTTC
>NA|TRBV14|TRBJ2-3|TRBD1
CASSEWTGFVPDTQYF
TGTGCCAGCAGCGAATGGACAGGGTTTGTTCCAGATACGCAGTATTTT
>NA|TRBV5-1|TRBJ1-1|NA
CASSWGARNTEAFF
TGCGCCAGCAGCTGGGGGGCGAGAAACACTGAAGCTTTCTTT
>NA|TRBV18|TRBJ1-1|NA
CASSPRDIRRDTEAFF
TGTGCCAGCTCACCTCGGGACATAAGAAGGGACACTGAAGCTTTCTTT
>NA|TRBV5-4|TRBJ2-6|TRBD1
CASSLPGQGSSGANVLTF
TGTGCCAGCAGCCTACCGGGACAGGGGAGCTCTGGGGCCAACGTCCTGACTTTC
>once|TRBV4-1|TRBJ2-6|NA
CASSTRISGANVLTF
TGCGCCAGCAGCACACGGATTTCTGGGGCCAACGTCCTGACTTTC
>NA|TRBV5-1|TRBJ1-1|NA
CASSLATQRGVNTEAFF
TGCGCCAGCAGCTTGGCAACACAGCGGGGGGTGAACACTGAAGCTTTCTTT
>NA|TRBV5-4|TRBJ2-1|TRBD1
CASSLKTGELYNEQFF
TGTGCCAGCAGCCTAAAGACAGGGGAACTTTACAATGAGCAGTTCTTC
>NA|TRBV15|TRBJ1-2|NA
CATSRGRNTGDYGYTF
TGTGCCACCAGCAGGGGCCGAAATACAGGAGACTATGGCTACACCTTC
>NA|TRBV4-1|TRBJ1-1|NA
CASSQGPTGPRTEAFF
TGCGCCAGCAGCCAAGGCCCGACAGGCCCGAGGACTGAAGCTTTCTTT
>NA|TRBV7-9|TRBJ2-7|NA
CASSAITDGYEQYF
TGTGCCAGCAGCGCCATTACTGACGGCTACGAGCAGTACTTC